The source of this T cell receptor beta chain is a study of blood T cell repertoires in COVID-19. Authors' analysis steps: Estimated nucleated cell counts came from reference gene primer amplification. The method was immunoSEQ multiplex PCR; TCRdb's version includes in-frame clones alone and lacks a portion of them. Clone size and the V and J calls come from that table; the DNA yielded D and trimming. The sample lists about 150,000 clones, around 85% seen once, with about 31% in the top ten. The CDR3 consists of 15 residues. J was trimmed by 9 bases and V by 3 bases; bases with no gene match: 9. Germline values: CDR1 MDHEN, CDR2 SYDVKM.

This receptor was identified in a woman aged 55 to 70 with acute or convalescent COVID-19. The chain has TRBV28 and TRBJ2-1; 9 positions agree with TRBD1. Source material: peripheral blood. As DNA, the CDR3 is TGTGCCAGCAGTTTGGGGACAGGGTTTTTCATTGAGCAGTTCTTC. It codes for CASSLGTGFFIEQFF.